Shown below are 9 T cell receptor beta chains from a single sample sequenced in a study of blood T cell repertoires in COVID-19. Some clones are missing from TCRdb's copy, which holds only in-frame ones; the method was immunoSEQ multiplex PCR. Counted here are under 130,000 clones, 80% to 90% occurring once; the ten biggest clones make up about 3.2%. The sample comprised peripheral blood. These receptor sequences come from a human donor in a cohort sampled during active COVID-19.

V is TRBV6-5 and J is TRBJ1-4; D uncertain. V was clipped by 2 bases and J by 7 bases, with 11 bases between them. Germline loops: CDR1 MNHEY, CDR2 SVGAGI. The CDR3 totals 14 residues. CDR3 in amino acids: CASSYAGYREKLFF. The CDR3 DNA reads TGTGCCAGCAGTTACGCGGGGTACCGTGAAAAACTGTTTTTT.

The chain couples TRBV7-9 to TRBJ2-7, with TRBD2 matching over 11 bases. The junction had 8 bases not matched to a gene; V was cut back by 5 bases and J by 2 bases. This CDR3 contains 16 residues. The germline V gene has CDR1 SEHNR and CDR2 FQNEAQ (reference sequence). The CDR3 nucleotides are TGTGCCAGCAGCCCCTTAGCGGGGGGGCGTACCTACGAGCAGTACTTC. Translated: CASSPLAGGRTYEQYF.

The chain joins TRBV2 to TRBJ2-3, with TRBD2 identical over 11 bases. The CDR3 is made up of 17 amino acids. Germline V gene sequence: CDR1 SNHLY, CDR2 FYNNEI. With V trimmed by 6 bases and J by 3 bases, 11 bases remained unmatched. The CDR3 coding sequence is TGTGCCAGCAGCTCAATCGCTAGCGGGAGGACAACAGATACGCAGTATTTT. Its translation is CASSSIASGRTTDTQYF.

Notes on this clone: The sample has other DNA sequences that encode this CDR3 too. The chain has TRBV5-1 and TRBJ2-7; D is possibly TRBD2 (6 bases). Trimming stripped 8 bases from V and 3 bases from J, with 18 bases between. Germline lookup yields CDR1 SGHRS and CDR2 YFSETQ. This CDR3 region has 14 residues. CDR3 amino acids: CASRPGLAFYEQYF. The CDR3 DNA reads TGCGCCAGTAGGCCGGGACTTGCATTCTACGAGCAGTACTTC. The whole variable domain, filled in from reference TRBV5-1 and TRBJ2-7, reads KAGVTQTPRYLIKTRGQQVTLSCSPISGHRSVSWYQQTPGQGLQFLFEYFSETQRNKGNFPGRFSGRQFSNSRSEMNVSTLELGDSALYLCASRPGLAFYEQYFGPGTRLTVT.

The chain recombines TRBV2 with TRBJ2-7, with TRBD1 identical over 10 bases. The CDR3 has 14 amino acids. CDR1 and CDR2 (germline): SNHLY, FYNNEI. V lost 11 bases and J lost 0; bases outside the gene matches: 7. CDR3 region: CAGGQGSLSYEQYF. DNA of the CDR3: TGTGCCGGGGGACAGGGGTCCCTCTCCTACGAGCAGTACTTC.

The chain is built from TRBV19 and TRBJ2-3; D is perhaps TRBD1 (5 bases). Trimming shortened V by 4 bases and J by 3 bases, and 11 bases separated the two germline ends. Germline V gene data show CDR1 as LNHDA and CDR2 as SQIVND (reference sequence). The length of the CDR3 is 14 residues. CDR3 DNA: TGTGCCAGTAGTAACCTCAGGGCAACAGATACGCAGTATTTT. It is translated as CASSNLRATDTQYF.

The chain couples TRBV19 to TRBJ1-2; 7 bases agree with TRBD1. Germline trimming cut 6 bases from V and 7 bases from J; bases unmatched to any gene: 8. Germline V gene data show CDR1 as LNHDA and CDR2 as SQIVND (reference sequence). This CDR3 contains 13 residues. CDR3 sequence (DNA): TGTGCCAGTAGCATCCGGACAGGCGGTGGCTACACCTTC. This encodes CASSIRTGGGYTF.

V gene TRBV5-1 combines with J gene TRBJ2-3; 7 bases align to TRBD1. The CDR3 has 16 residues. Unmatched junction bases numbered 9, after V lost 3 bases and J lost 2 bases. From germline, CDR1 is SGHRS and CDR2 YFSETQ. CDR3 region: CASSWAGTDSTDTQYF. CDR3 nucleotides: TGCGCCAGCAGCTGGGCAGGGACAGACTCCACAGATACGCAGTATTTT.

The V gene is TRBV6-1, the J gene TRBJ1-4; D perhaps matches TRBD1 (5 bases). Trimming stripped 3 bases from V and 1 base from J, with 9 bases between. The CDR3 runs 15 residues. Per the germline V gene, CDR1 is MNHNS and CDR2 is SASEGT. The DNA of the CDR3 is TGTGCCAGCAGTGACATGGGGCGAACTAATGAAAAACTGTTTTTT. This codes for CASSDMGRTNEKLFF.